The text below deals with one T cell receptor (beta chain). The antigen is undetermined. This CDR3 contains 16 residues. Per the germline V gene, CDR1 is LGHNA and CDR2 is YSLEER. The V and J ends lost 0 bases and 4 bases respectively, with 15 bases between them. The sample comes from a study of T cell responses to AZD1222 COVID-19 vaccine. Sequencing used immunoSEQ multiplex PCR; TCRdb keeps in-frame clones, though not all of them. The sample holds fewer than 85,000 clones, over 75% seen once. Overall study findings and caveats: Just a handful of AZD1222 recipients tested seropositive at baseline. Across spike, vaccine-associated CD4 TCRs were found, dominant at 160-218 and 743-854. Donors were mostly white British, more females; clonal diversity possibly underestimated. Two doses of AZD1222 preceded a rise in Spike-specific TCR breadth and depth.

Specimen: peripheral blood, collected 28 days after the second AZD1222 dose. The TCR was taken from an adult who received the AZD1222 COVID-19 vaccine. The J gene is TRBJ1-2, the V gene TRBV4-3; D might be TRBD1 (6 bases). CDR3 nucleotide sequence: TGCGCCAGCAGCCAAGACCCTAACAGGGCCAGCTATGGCTACACCTTC. Its protein is CASSQDPNRASYGYTF.